The 25 T cell receptor beta chains below come from one sample, sequenced in a study of blood T cells in healthy people across ages. With a J-beta primer mix and a sample-barcoded 5' primer, a second PCR ran about 6 to 11 cycles. TCRdb analysed the 5' RACE reads with MiXCR anew, one entry per CDR3 protein. The sample consists of about 1.5 million distinct CDR3 sequences, 42% of them appearing once. Specimen: blood. Receptors were obtained from a woman under 30 in good health.

This chain links TRBV6-5 with TRBJ2-3; D call uncertain. Trimming left V 6 bases short and J 6 bases short, with 13 bases between. Germline V gene sequence: CDR1 MNHEY, CDR2 SVGAGI. This CDR3 has 13 residues. The CDR3 region has the DNA TGTGCCAGCAGGACGGAGACTCGCGATACGCAGTATTTT. Translation: CASRTETRDTQYF.

This clonotype was seen more than once but under ten times. In DNA, the CDR3 is TGTGCCAGCAGTGAGGTTGGGGTTGACTATGGCTACACCTTC. The encoded protein is CASSEVGVDYGYTF. The chain employs TRBV6-1 and TRBJ1-2, with D unclear. Germline V gene lookup returns CDR1 MNHNS and CDR2 SASEGT. The CDR3 covers 14 residues. Trimming removed 3 bases at V and 3 bases at J, with 11 bases between.

This chain connects TRBV7-2 to TRBJ1-1, with 10 nucleotides matching TRBD1. Unmatched junction bases numbered 8, after V lost 2 bases and J lost 5 bases. This CDR3 spans 16 amino acids. Germline CDR1 SGHTA, CDR2 FQGNSA. CDR3 in DNA: TGTGCCAGCAGCTTATTCCACGGGACAGGGGTGACTGAAGCTTTCTTT. It yields the protein CASSLFHGTGVTEAFF.

The chain carries TRBV20-1 and TRBJ1-2, with D tentatively TRBD1 (5 bases). V lost 5 bases, J lost 1 base, and 14 bases lay in between. CDR1 and CDR2 (germline): DFQATT, SNEGSKA (reference sequence). This CDR3 has 14 amino acids. As DNA, the CDR3 is TGCAGTGCTGGAGGGACCGATTTTAACTATGGCTACACCTTC. Encoded protein: CSAGGTDFNYGYTF.

This clonotype was seen a few times. The CDR3 DNA follows: TGTGCCATCAGTGAGGAGAGAGGGGAAAAACTGTTTTTT. Translated, it gives CAISEERGEKLFF. V usage is TRBV10-3 and J usage is TRBJ1-4; D unresolved. There are 13 residues in the CDR3. V lost 2 bases and J lost 8, with 9 bases in between. Looked up from germline, CDR1 is ENHRY and CDR2 is SYGVKD.

J is TRBJ2-5 and V is TRBV7-2, with unresolved D. V was pared by 3 bases and J by 2 bases, with 16 bases between. The CDR3 is 16 residues long. Germline V lookup: CDR1 SGHTA, CDR2 FQGNSA. The CDR3 loop is CASSFLPRSGQETQYF. CDR3 nucleotides: TGTGCCAGCAGCTTCCTACCCAGGAGTGGGCAAGAGACCCAGTACTTC.

Regarding this clonotype: A read error may produce the germline difference seen at one junction end. V and J are TRBV6-4 and TRBJ2-1, with D maybe TRBD2 (5 bases). Germline assignment: CDR1 MRHNA and CDR2 SNTAGT. The CDR3 runs to 11 residues. CDR3 DNA sequence: TGTGCCAGCCGGGGTTACAAGGAGCAGTTCTTC. This encodes CASRGYKEQFF.

The V call is TRBV30, the J call TRBJ2-7; 9 bases map to TRBD1. The end of the DNA fits TRBJ2-4 better, so the J call may be wrong. Germline values: CDR1 GTSNPN, CDR2 SVGIG (reference sequence). This CDR3 contains 13 residues. CDR3 region: CAWSVGQGDIQYF. CDR3 in DNA: TGTGCCTGGAGTGTGGGACAGGGAGACATTCAGTACTTC.

There are a few counts of this clonotype. The chain uses TRBV11-2 and TRBJ2-7; TRBD1 matches 7 bases. Germline V gene lookup returns CDR1 SGHAT and CDR2 FQNNGV. CDR3 length: 16 amino acids. After removal of 1 base from V and 2 bases from J, the junction contained 8 bases not matched to a gene. The CDR3 protein is CASSLGGVGTAYEQYF. CDR3 in DNA: TGTGCCAGCAGCTTAGGAGGAGTCGGGACAGCCTACGAGCAGTACTTC.

V and J are TRBV9 and TRBJ2-7; D possibly matches TRBD1 or TRBD2 (6 bases each). The CDR3 consists of 16 residues. V was trimmed by 4 bases and J by 2 bases, leaving 19 bases between them. The germline gives CDR1 SGDLS, CDR2 YYNGEE. The CDR3 loop is CASSPSPAGHTYEQYF. CDR3 in DNA: TGTGCCAGCAGCCCCTCACCTGCGGGACACACCTACGAGCAGTACTTC.

The chain couples TRBV13 to TRBJ2-5; no clear D. CDR3 length: 12 residues. CDR1 PRHDT and CDR2 FYEKMQ come from the germline V gene (reference sequence). V was clipped by 5 bases and J by 5 bases, with 9 bases between them. CDR3 DNA sequence: TGTGCCAGCAGCATGGGGTGGGAGACCCAGTACTTC. Translated: CASSMGWETQYF.

The chain links TRBV5-1 to TRBJ2-1; 9 positions match TRBD2. The CDR3 length is 16 residues. Germline V CDR1 and CDR2: SGHRS, YFSETQ. V trimming: 0 bases; J trimming: 7 bases; junction bases outside the gene matches: 8. The CDR3 DNA follows: TGCGCCAGCAGCTTGGGTTTTGGTAGCGGGAGTAATGAGCAGTTCTTC. It codes for CASSLGFGSGSNEQFF.

J is TRBJ1-1 and V is TRBV7-2; a weak D match, TRBD1 (6 bases). Germline values: CDR1 SGHTA, CDR2 FQGNSA. Deletions cut 0 bases from V and 4 bases from J, with 18 bases between. The CDR3 spans 17 residues. The CDR3 loop reads CASSLARQGWVGTEAFF. In nucleotides, the CDR3 is TGTGCCAGCAGCTTAGCCAGGCAGGGGTGGGTTGGCACTGAAGCTTTCTTT.

V and J are TRBV30 and TRBJ2-5; TRBD2 is a possible D gene (6 bases). This CDR3 has 15 amino acids. Trimming cost V 2 bases and J 11 bases, with 24 bases left between them. Germline-derived CDR1 and CDR2 are GTSNPN and SVGIG (reference sequence). The CDR3 here is CAWSPPGLARDEQYF. The CDR3 nucleotides read TGTGCCTGGAGTCCACCGGGACTGGCCAGGGATGAGCAGTACTTC.

J is TRBJ2-3 and V is TRBV7-2; TRBD2 matches 14 bases. V was clipped by 1 base and J by 4 bases; unmatched bases: 10. CDR1 and CDR2 from the germline V gene are SGHTA and FQGNSA. This CDR3 has 19 residues. The CDR3 is CASSLVSGLAGVSADTQYF. DNA of the CDR3: TGTGCCAGCAGCTTAGTATCGGGACTAGCGGGGGTGTCCGCAGATACGCAGTATTTT.

This chain links TRBV5-5 with TRBJ1-2; 9 nucleotides align to TRBD1. Unmatched junction bases numbered 8, after V lost 4 bases and J lost 4 bases. The CDR3 has 15 amino acids. Germline V CDR1 and CDR2: SGHKS, YYEKEE (reference sequence). CDR3 in DNA: TGTGCCAGCAGCCCTACCTGGACAGGGGTCTATGGCTACACCTTC. Its protein product is CASSPTWTGVYGYTF.

The chain couples TRBV9 to TRBJ2-5; 9 nucleotides line up with TRBD1. V gave up 4 bases and J gave up 11 bases; unmatched junction bases: 15. Germline CDR1 SGDLS, CDR2 YYNGEE. The CDR3 loop spans 15 amino acids. The CDR3 spells CASSPRDREVNEQYF. The CDR3 DNA follows: TGTGCCAGCAGCCCGAGGGACAGGGAGGTTAATGAGCAGTACTTC.

This chain uses TRBV10-3 with TRBJ1-5, with D hard to call. Trimming shortened V by 6 bases and J by 3 bases, and 9 bases separated the two germline ends. Germline V gene data show CDR1 as ENHRY and CDR2 as SYGVKD. CDR3 size: 13 residues. The CDR3 reads CAISGLLNQPQHF. CDR3 sequence (DNA): TGTGCCATCAGCGGACTGCTCAATCAGCCCCAGCATTTT.

In its sample, this clonotype was seen a few times. This rearrangement joins TRBV12-3 or TRBV12-4 to TRBJ2-1; 12 nucleotides line up with TRBD2. V dropped 6 bases and J dropped 9; count of bases not matched to a gene: 15. The CDR3 runs 17 residues. DNA for the CDR3: TGTGCCAGCAGACGGACGGGACTAGCGGGCGCATCGGGTGAGCAGTTCTTC. Its protein product is CASRRTGLAGASGEQFF.

The sample holds a few counts of this clonotype. V and J are TRBV7-9 and TRBJ1-1, with unresolved D. CDR3 length: 13 residues. V lost 8 bases and J 3 bases, leaving 13 bases between the germline ends. The germline V gene has CDR1 SEHNR and CDR2 FQNEAQ (reference sequence). CDR3 sequence reads: CASDPGVDTEAFF. For the CDR3, the DNA is TGTGCCAGCGACCCCGGGGTGGACACTGAAGCTTTCTTT.

The chain links TRBV12-3 or TRBV12-4 to TRBJ1-5, with 10 bases aligning to TRBD1. CDR3 length equals 16 residues. V gave up 5 bases and J gave up 4 bases; unmatched junction bases: 8. The CDR3 reads CASSDSGTGANQPQHF. In DNA form, the CDR3 reads TGTGCCAGCAGTGACTCCGGGACAGGGGCAAATCAGCCCCAGCATTTT.

J is TRBJ2-1 and V is TRBV7-6; possibly TRBD1 for D (6 bases). V lost 1 base to trimming and J lost 0 bases, with 16 bases between them. The CDR3 loop spans 18 amino acids. The germline V gene encodes CDR1 SGHVS and CDR2 FNYEAQ. This chain's CDR3 is CASSLDILTGSSYNEQFF. CDR3 sequence (DNA): TGTGCCAGCAGCTTAGATATCCTCACAGGGAGCTCCTACAATGAGCAGTTCTTC.

The sample holds a few counts of this clonotype. Written as DNA, the CDR3 is TGCGCCAGCAGCCAAGGCCCTAGACTAGCGAAAGATACGCAGTATTTT. This translates into CASSQGPRLAKDTQYF. The chain employs TRBV4-1 and TRBJ2-3; 8 bases line up with TRBD2. From germline, CDR1 is MGHRA and CDR2 YSYEKL. V dropped 1 base and J dropped 5; count of bases not matched to a gene: 8. The CDR3 is 16 residues long.

This clonotype was seen ten or more times. V usage is TRBV29-1 and J usage is TRBJ2-1; D might be TRBD2 (5 bases). The CDR3 has 11 amino acids. Germline V gene lookup returns CDR1 SQVTM and CDR2 ANQGSEA. V lost 8 bases, J lost 7 bases, and 12 bases lay in between. The CDR3 spells CSSGERNEQFF. CDR3 DNA sequence: TGCAGCTCCGGGGAGAGGAATGAGCAGTTCTTC.

This sequence joins TRBV7-9 and TRBJ2-5; tentatively, D is TRBD2 (7 bases). The CDR3 extends over 15 amino acids. V dropped 5 bases and J dropped 2 bases, with 15 bases sitting between them. The germline CDR1 and CDR2 sequences are SEHNR and FQNEAQ (reference sequence). Here the CDR3 reads CASSPGASGQETQYF. The CDR3 DNA is TGTGCCAGCAGCCCAGGGGCTAGCGGACAAGAGACCCAGTACTTC.